The clone carrying this TCR beta chain occurred a few times. Its antigen is as yet unknown. TCRdb fed the reads into MiXCR, producing one record per CDR3 protein. The repertoire holds under 200,000 distinct CDR3 sequences, with less than 25% as singletons. These data belong to a study of T cell repertoires in cytomegalovirus infection. Study details: HLA-C-restricted CMV epitopes, recently identified, and well-studied HLA-B-restricted ones were used by the study. From public TCR beta signatures came an indication of both CMV infection and matching HLA type. Broader study findings: The cumulative frequency of public TCR beta families distinguished individuals who carried CMV together with the relevant HLA. Within the response measured ex vivo, HLA-C-restricted CMV-specific TCR beta clonotypes were dominant.

Germline V gene data show CDR1 as DFQATT and CDR2 as SNEGSKA (reference sequence). This CDR3 contains 14 residues. The J segment lost 2 bases and the V segment lost 3 bases, leaving 6 bases of the junction unmatched. The material was CD8+ T cells from cultured PBMCs, obtained from culture after CMV antigen stimulation. The chain is built from TRBV20-1 and TRBJ2-7; 8 bases agree with TRBD1. The sequence derives from a human donor in good health (CMV status not recorded). Some clones in this sample may be carry-over from other donors' samples. CDR3 protein: CSASGQGLTYEQYF. CDR3 coding DNA: TGCAGTGCTAGCGGACAGGGTCTTACCTACGAGCAGTACTTC.